These 25 T cell receptor beta chains were all obtained from the same sample, sequenced in a study of T-cell memory formation after mild COVID-19 (dated by TCRdb to about 2021). The library was produced with 5' RACE. These reads were obtained on an Illumina NovaSeq 6000. The public reads were run again by TCRdb, first through fastp at Q25 and then through MiXCR, and only productive beta chains were kept. Rows with a matching CDR3 protein are joined into one entry that keeps the most common DNA and genes. Here the sample has 110,000 or so distinct CDR3 sequences; roughly 20% occur a single time. The top ten clones comprise about 42% of the sample. Input material: PBMCs or a T cell subset sorted from them (not recorded which). These TCRs come from a man aged 18 to 30 who had mild COVID-19 (a few samples of this study predate the infection). The sample titles of this study are shuffled in the database, so cell type and time point are left out; the donor was told from shared clones.

V gene TRBV19 combines with J gene TRBJ2-1, with 8 bases identical to TRBD1. Unmatched junction bases numbered 10, after V lost 7 bases and J lost 2 bases. Germline V CDR1 and CDR2: LNHDA, SQIVND (reference sequence). This CDR3 is 16 amino acids long. DNA for the CDR3: TGTGCCAGTAAGACCGTCGGGACAGGACCCTACAATGAGCAGTTCTTC. As protein: CASKTVGTGPYNEQFF.

CDR3 sequence reads: CASSFFGQGAFGELFF. CDR3 in DNA: TGTGCCAGCAGCTTCTTTGGACAGGGGGCTTTCGGGGAGCTGTTTTTT. V is TRBV14 and J is TRBJ2-2, with 11 positions matching TRBD1. V was pared by 5 bases and J by 7 bases, with 9 bases of the junction left unmatched. This CDR3 is 16 amino acids long. CDR1 is SGHDN, CDR2 FVKESK, per germline. Supplemented by reference TRBV14 and TRBJ2-2, the full variable domain reads EAGVTQFPSHSVIEKGQTVTLRCDPISGHDNLYWYRRVMGKEIKFLLHFVKESKQDESGMPNNRFLAERTGGTYSTLKVQPAELEDSGVYFCASSFFGQGAFGELFFGEGSRLTVL.

This clonotype was detected a few times. The chain recombines TRBV12-3 or TRBV12-4 with TRBJ2-2; D is unresolved. CDR3 length: 13 amino acids. The ends were cut back, 7 bases at V and 2 bases at J, with 8 bases in the middle. CDR3: CASKGSNTGELFF. As DNA, the CDR3 is TGTGCCAGCAAAGGCTCTAACACCGGGGAGCTGTTTTTT.

This clonotype has just a few counts. V is TRBV20-1 and J is TRBJ1-4; D ambiguous. In germline, CDR1 is DFQATT, CDR2 SNEGSKA (reference sequence). The CDR3 is made up of 11 amino acids. CDR3 protein: CSRGAGEKLFF. Here the CDR3 DNA reads TGCAGCCGGGGAGCGGGTGAAAAACTGTTTTTT.

This clonotype has only a few counts. The chain joins TRBV7-9 to TRBJ2-7; D not resolved. CDR3 length: 13 amino acids. The V gene lost 5 bases and the J gene lost 7 bases, with 15 bases spanning the gap. Germline V lookup: CDR1 SEHNR, CDR2 FQNEAQ (reference sequence). The CDR3 loop is CASSDRDQPEQYF. The CDR3 DNA follows: TGTGCCAGCAGCGATAGGGATCAGCCTGAGCAGTACTTC.

Concerning this clonotype: This sequence may be a read error, since a much larger clone differs from it by one base. The chain couples TRBV7-8 to TRBJ2-5, with 9 bases that match TRBD1. V trimming: 5 bases; J trimming: 5 bases; junction bases outside the gene matches: 6. This CDR3 is built from 14 residues. CDR1 is SGHVS, CDR2 FQNEAQ, per germline. The CDR3 loop is CASSPTGGRETQYF. DNA of the CDR3: TGTGCCAGCAGCCCGACAGGGGGACGGGAGACCCAGTACTTC.

The J gene is TRBJ2-7, the V gene TRBV5-1; D is ambiguous. CDR3 length: 14 amino acids. Germline values: CDR1 SGHRS, CDR2 YFSETQ. Trimming left V 0 bases short and J 0 bases short, with 7 bases between. DNA for the CDR3: TGCGCCAGCAGCTTGGTAGTAAACTCCTACGAGCAGTACTTC. Protein sequence: CASSLVVNSYEQYF.

This clonotype was seen only a few times. V and J are TRBV27 and TRBJ1-2; TRBD1 aligns across 9 bases. The junction had 13 bases not matched to a gene; V was cut back by 7 bases and J by 4 bases. Germline V gene data show CDR1 as MNHEY and CDR2 as SMNVEV (reference sequence). This CDR3 has 16 amino acids. The CDR3 DNA reads TGTGCCAGCACCCCAACTCCGGGACAGGGCTCCTATGGCTACACCTTC. Translated, it gives CASTPTPGQGSYGYTF.

This clonotype has at least ten counts. The V call is TRBV6-5, the J call TRBJ1-6, with no clear D. V dropped 5 bases and J dropped 3 bases, with 8 bases sitting between them. The CDR3 has 14 amino acids. Germline V CDR1 and CDR2: MNHEY, SVGAGI. DNA for the CDR3: TGTGCCAGCAGTCCCGGCTACTATAATTCACCCCTCCACTTT. Translation: CASSPGYYNSPLHF.

This chain uses TRBV20-1 with TRBJ2-3, with 11 bases identical to TRBD2. Germline V gives CDR1 DFQATT, CDR2 SNEGSKA (reference sequence). Trimming at V came to 5 bases and at J to 2 bases, leaving 6 bases not matched to a gene. There are 15 residues in the CDR3. CDR3 region: CSAPPGLAVTDTQYF. CDR3 DNA: TGCAGTGCTCCGCCGGGACTAGCGGTCACAGATACGCAGTATTTT.

The J gene is TRBJ1-2, the V gene TRBV7-8; no definite D call. Trimming pared 5 bases from V and 8 bases from J, leaving 21 bases between. Looked up from germline, CDR1 is SGHVS and CDR2 is FQNEAQ. This CDR3 is 15 amino acids long. CDR3 sequence reads: CASSHWRQASYGYTF. For the CDR3, the DNA is TGTGCCAGCAGCCACTGGCGGCAGGCTAGTTACGGCTACACCTTC.

This clonotype was observed a few times. The CDR3 DNA reads TGCGCCAGCCCGAAAGAGAACACCGGGGAGCTGTTTTTT. Encoded protein: CASPKENTGELFF. The gene calls are TRBV5-1 and TRBJ2-2; D gene ambiguous. The V gene's germline CDR1 is SGHRS and CDR2 YFSETQ. This CDR3 is 13 amino acids long. V was trimmed by 7 bases and J by 1 base, leaving 8 bases between them.

This clonotype was seen only a few times. This chain uses TRBV9 with TRBJ2-1, with 11 bases fitting TRBD2. The V and J ends lost 4 bases and 8 bases, in that order; junction bases with no gene match: 8. The CDR3 sequence is 15 residues long. CDR1 is SGDLS and CDR2 is YYNGEE in the germline V gene. The CDR3 coding sequence is TGTGCCAGCAGCACGACTAGCGGGGAAGGCGATGAGCAGTTCTTC. Its translation: CASSTTSGEGDEQFF.

This clonotype was observed once. The CDR3 does not close with the conserved phenylalanine or tryptophan, likely indicating a read error. V gene TRBV4-3 combines with J gene TRBJ1-2, with no clear D. In germline, CDR1 is LGHNA, CDR2 YSLEER. The CDR3 loop spans 16 amino acids. Trimming shortened V by 1 base and J by 4 bases, and 16 bases separated the two germline ends. CDR3 bases: TGCGCCAGCAGCCAAGGAATATCGGCAGACGTCTATGGCTACACCCTC. It translates to CASSQGISADVYGYTL.

J is TRBJ1-1 and V is TRBV12-3 or TRBV12-4; tentative D call: TRBD1 (5 bases). Trimming stripped 4 bases from V and 6 bases from J, with 9 bases between. This CDR3 spans 12 amino acids. DNA of the CDR3: TGTGCCAGCAGTTCCAGGGTCCCTGAAGCTTTCTTT. Its protein product is CASSSRVPEAFF.

This clonotype came up many times. J is TRBJ1-2 and V is TRBV6-6, with D hard to call. Trimming pared 5 bases from V and 2 bases from J, leaving 3 bases between. Germline V gene sequence: CDR1 MNHNY, CDR2 SVGAGI (reference sequence). The CDR3 is made up of 11 amino acids. The CDR3 DNA reads as TGTGCCAGCAGTCCAAACTATGGCTACACCTTC. Its protein is CASSPNYGYTF.

CDR3 nucleotides: TGCAGTGCTAGTGCCCCGACCAAAAACATTCAGTACTTC. As protein: CSASAPTKNIQYF. V and J are TRBV20-1 and TRBJ2-4; D remains unclear. The CDR3 runs to 13 residues. Trimming took off 3 bases at V and 2 bases at J, with 8 bases between the two ends. Germline V gene data show CDR1 as DFQATT and CDR2 as SNEGSKA (reference sequence).

The chain combines TRBV4-2 with TRBJ2-7, with TRBD2 as a possible D gene (5 bases). V gave up 1 base and J gave up 6 bases, with 10 bases separating them. The germline gives CDR1 LGHNA, CDR2 YNFKEQ. There are 13 residues in the CDR3. In DNA, the CDR3 is TGTGCCAGCAGCCAAGCTGCGGGTACCGAGCAGTACGTC. Translation gives CASSQAAGTEQYV.

This clonotype was detected only a few times. The gene calls are TRBV7-2 and TRBJ2-5, with 9 bases matching TRBD2. J was trimmed by 2 bases and V by 6 bases; bases with no gene match: 10. This CDR3 is 16 amino acids long. Looked up from germline, CDR1 is SGHTA and CDR2 is FQGNSA. CDR3 sequence reads: CASRSTGTSTQETQYF. Here the CDR3 DNA reads TGTGCCAGCAGGTCCACCGGGACTAGCACTCAAGAGACCCAGTACTTC.

There are a few counts of this clonotype. The rearrangement joins TRBV19 to TRBJ1-1; D may be TRBD1 (5 bases). V dropped 8 bases and J dropped 7 bases, with 20 bases sitting between them. Germline assignment: CDR1 LNHDA and CDR2 SQIVND (reference sequence). This CDR3 is built from 14 residues. DNA of the CDR3: TGTGCCAGTGCCGAGGAAGTTAGAGGGGTTGAAGCTTTCTTT. Translation: CASAEEVRGVEAFF.

This rearrangement joins TRBV7-9 to TRBJ1-6; unclear D gene. V was cut by 3 bases and J by 10 bases, with 16 bases left in between. Per the germline V gene, CDR1 is SEHNR and CDR2 is FQNEAQ (reference sequence). This CDR3 is built from 15 residues. Written as DNA, the CDR3 is TGTGCCAGCAGCTTTATGCAGGAACGGAACTCACCCCTCCACTTT. Its translation is CASSFMQERNSPLHF.

This clonotype was counted between two and nine times. This chain uses TRBV11-2 with TRBJ1-1; no reliable D call. This CDR3 is 12 amino acids long. V was shortened by 5 bases and J by 12 bases, with 16 bases between the two germline ends. Germline V gene lookup returns CDR1 SGHAT and CDR2 FQNNGV. CDR3 protein: CASSPAGRRTFF. The CDR3 DNA follows: TGTGCCAGCAGCCCTGCGGGCAGGCGAACTTTCTTT.

The table lists this clonotype with a few counts. The rearrangement uses TRBV9 and TRBJ2-5; D may be TRBD2 (7 bases). V was cut by 3 bases and J by 4 bases, with 13 bases left in between. Germline-derived CDR1 and CDR2 are SGDLS and YYNGEE. This CDR3 region has 14 residues. CDR3 sequence reads: CASSAGGGGETQYF. CDR3 DNA sequence: TGTGCCAGCAGCGCCGGCGGGGGCGGAGAGACCCAGTACTTC.

Only a few counts were recorded for this clonotype. This chain links TRBV2 with TRBJ2-7; 9 positions agree with TRBD1. With V trimmed by 7 bases and J by 4 bases, 8 bases remained unmatched. The CDR3 has 14 residues. Germline values: CDR1 SNHLY, CDR2 FYNNEI. As DNA, the CDR3 is TGTGCCAGCACTGACCGGGACAGGGTATACGAGCAGTACGTC. Amino acids: CASTDRDRVYEQYV.

Only a few counts were recorded for this clonotype. This sequence joins TRBV2 and TRBJ2-5, with D unclear. From germline, CDR1 is SNHLY and CDR2 FYNNEI. Trimming shortened V by 8 bases and J by 4 bases, and 5 bases separated the two germline ends. The CDR3 is made up of 10 amino acids. The DNA for the CDR3 is TGTGCCAGCCTGGCAGAGACCCAGTACTTC. Protein product: CASLAETQYF.